This TCR beta chain was retrieved from a study of cytomegalovirus exposure and HLA in healthy donors. This clone was recorded once. Its antigen is not known. V lost 2 bases and J lost 1, with 9 bases in between. Germline lookup yields CDR1 SEHNR and CDR2 FQNEAQ (reference sequence). The CDR3 is made up of 15 amino acids. Vbeta (60) and Jbeta (13) primers were used in the PCR. Generated by immunoSEQ multiplex PCR, the TCRdb table keeps only in-frame clones and is missing some. The sample has 170,000 or so clones, 77% seen once; the top ten hold about 1.5%. Study-level findings and limits: The only immune exposure information that was available was CMV serostatus.

The source material was PBMCs. This receptor was taken from a woman aged 25 to 39 in good health and CMV-seropositive. This chain connects TRBV7-9 to TRBJ1-5; D might be TRBD1 (5 bases). The CDR3 sequence is CASSLSWGSNQPQHF. CDR3 nucleotide sequence: TGTGCCAGCAGCTTATCATGGGGCAGCAATCAGCCCCAGCATTTT.